This T cell receptor (beta chain) appears in the sequencing data of a study of cytomegalovirus exposure and HLA in healthy donors. In the PCR, 60 Vbeta and 13 Jbeta primers were used. This table comes from immunoSEQ multiplex PCR, and its TCRdb copy is limited to in-frame clones, with some not included. The table includes 150,000 to 200,000 clones, roughly 79% detected once. The V segment lost 3 bases and the J segment 3 bases; nucleotides outside the gene matches: 13. Germline V CDR1 and CDR2: SGDLS, YYNGEE. This CDR3 is built from 17 residues. The sample holds one count of this clone. The specimen sequenced was PBMCs. This rearrangement joins TRBV9 to TRBJ2-3; TRBD1 aligns across 7 bases. The sequence was obtained from a woman aged 18-30 years in good health and CMV-seropositive. CDR3 in DNA: TGTGCCAGCAGCGCCAAAAAAAACAGGGGTGGGACAGATACGCAGTATTTT. Protein product: CASSAKKNRGGTDTQYF.